This T cell receptor (beta chain) was observed in a study of cytomegalovirus exposure and HLA in healthy donors. Regarding the study as a whole: Earlier analysis looked at TCR beta V segments, and most were productive about 87% or about 30% of the time.

In the case of this clone: Its cognate antigen is unknown.

In the PCR, 60 Vbeta and 13 Jbeta primers were used. The authors' processing: The count from a later analysis was roughly 80 million unique TCR beta chains, some 10 million of them shared. Assay used: immunoSEQ multiplex PCR; TCRdb lists only in-frame clones, some missing. That table furnishes V, J and clone size, whereas the DNA furnished D and trimming. The data show roughly 150,000 clones, 68% seen once. The TCR originated in a man in his thirties or forties in good health and CMV-seropositive. The sample taken for sequencing was PBMCs.

The CDR3 DNA is TGTGCCAGCAGCTTGATCCCCGAATCGGACTATGGCTACACCTTC. Translating it yields CASSLIPESDYGYTF. This chain connects TRBV5-6 to TRBJ1-2; D unclear. There are 15 residues in the CDR3. CDR1 and CDR2 (germline): SGHDT, YYEEEE. V was cut by 1 base and J by 3 bases, with 13 bases left in between.